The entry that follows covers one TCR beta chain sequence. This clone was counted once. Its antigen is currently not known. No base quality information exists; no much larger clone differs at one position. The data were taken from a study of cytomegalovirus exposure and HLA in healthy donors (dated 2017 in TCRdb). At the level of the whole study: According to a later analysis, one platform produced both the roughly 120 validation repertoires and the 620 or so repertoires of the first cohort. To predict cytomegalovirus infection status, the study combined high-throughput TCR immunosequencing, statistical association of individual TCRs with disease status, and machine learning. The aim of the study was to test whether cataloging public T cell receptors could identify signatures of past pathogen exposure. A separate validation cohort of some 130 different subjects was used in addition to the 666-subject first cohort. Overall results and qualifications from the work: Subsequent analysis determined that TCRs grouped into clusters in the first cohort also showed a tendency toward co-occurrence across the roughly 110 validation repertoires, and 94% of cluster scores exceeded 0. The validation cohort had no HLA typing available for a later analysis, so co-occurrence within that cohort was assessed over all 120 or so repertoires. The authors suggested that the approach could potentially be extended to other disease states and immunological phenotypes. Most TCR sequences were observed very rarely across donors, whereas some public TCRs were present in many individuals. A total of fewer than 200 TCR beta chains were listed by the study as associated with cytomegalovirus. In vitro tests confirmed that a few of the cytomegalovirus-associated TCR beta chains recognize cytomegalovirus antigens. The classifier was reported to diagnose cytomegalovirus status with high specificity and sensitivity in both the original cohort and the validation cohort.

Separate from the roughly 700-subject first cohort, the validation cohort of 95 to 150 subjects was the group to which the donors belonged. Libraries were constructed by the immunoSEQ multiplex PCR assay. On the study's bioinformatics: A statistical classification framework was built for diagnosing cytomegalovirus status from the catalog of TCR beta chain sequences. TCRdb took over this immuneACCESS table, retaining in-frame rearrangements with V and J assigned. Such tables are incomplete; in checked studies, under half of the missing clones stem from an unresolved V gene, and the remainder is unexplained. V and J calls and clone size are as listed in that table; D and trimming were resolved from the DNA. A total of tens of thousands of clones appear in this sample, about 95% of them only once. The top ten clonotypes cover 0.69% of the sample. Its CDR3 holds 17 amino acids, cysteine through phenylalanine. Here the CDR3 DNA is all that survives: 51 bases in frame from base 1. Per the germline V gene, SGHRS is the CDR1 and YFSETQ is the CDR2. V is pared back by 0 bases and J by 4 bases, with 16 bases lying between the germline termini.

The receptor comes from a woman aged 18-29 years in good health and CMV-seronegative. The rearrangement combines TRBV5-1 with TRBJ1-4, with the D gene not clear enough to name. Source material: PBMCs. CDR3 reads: CASSLEGRRVDNEKLFF. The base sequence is TGCGCCAGCAGCTTGGAAGGGAGAAGGGTGGATAATGAAAAACTGTTTTTT.